The TCR beta chain under discussion was sequenced for a study of blood T cell repertoires in COVID-19. Across the study: Material from acute and convalescent COVID-19 was sourced from the United States, Italy and Spain. PBMCs, B-cell-depleted T cells, or T cells provided the cDNA or gDNA that made up the material.

The V end was cut by 3 bases, the J end by 4 bases, with 14 bases between. Germline V gene lookup returns CDR1 SGDLS and CDR2 YYNGEE. This CDR3 is 15 amino acids long. Libraries were prepared by immunoSEQ multiplex PCR; TCRdb keeps only in-frame clonotypes and omits some of them. The repertoire holds about 59,000 clones, with approximately 80% as singletons. The genes are TRBV9 and TRBJ1-3; D is perhaps TRBD1 (5 bases). The sequencing input was peripheral blood. This sequence originates from a man in his sixties with acute or convalescent COVID-19. The CDR3 region is CASSDSAGFGNTIYF. As DNA, the CDR3 is TGTGCCAGCAGCGATTCGGCAGGGTTCGGAAACACCATATATTTT.